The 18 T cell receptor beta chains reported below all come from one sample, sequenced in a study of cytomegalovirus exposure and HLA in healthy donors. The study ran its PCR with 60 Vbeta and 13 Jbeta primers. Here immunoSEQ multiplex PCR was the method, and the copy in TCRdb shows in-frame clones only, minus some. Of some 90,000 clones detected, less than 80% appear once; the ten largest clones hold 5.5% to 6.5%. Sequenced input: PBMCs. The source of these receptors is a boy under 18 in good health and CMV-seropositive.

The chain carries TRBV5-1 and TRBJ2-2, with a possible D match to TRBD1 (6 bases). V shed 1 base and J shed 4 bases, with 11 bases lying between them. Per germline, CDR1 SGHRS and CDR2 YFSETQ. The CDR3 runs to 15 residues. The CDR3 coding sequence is TGCGCCAGCAGCTTGTCGCAGGGGCGCACCGGGGAGCTGTTTTTT. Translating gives CASSLSQGRTGELFF.

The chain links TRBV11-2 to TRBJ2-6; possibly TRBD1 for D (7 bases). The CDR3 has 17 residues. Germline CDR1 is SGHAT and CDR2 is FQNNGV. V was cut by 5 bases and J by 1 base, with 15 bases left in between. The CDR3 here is CASSPLQGGSGANVLTF. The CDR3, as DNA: TGTGCCAGCAGCCCCCTCCAGGGGGGATCTGGGGCCAACGTCCTGACTTTC. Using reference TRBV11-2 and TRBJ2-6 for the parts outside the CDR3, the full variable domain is EAGVAQSPRYKIIEKRQSVAFWCNPISGHATLYWYQQILGQGPKLLIQFQNNGVVDDSQLPKDRFSAERLKGVDSTLKIQPAKLEDSAVYLCASSPLQGGSGANVLTFGAGSRLTVL.

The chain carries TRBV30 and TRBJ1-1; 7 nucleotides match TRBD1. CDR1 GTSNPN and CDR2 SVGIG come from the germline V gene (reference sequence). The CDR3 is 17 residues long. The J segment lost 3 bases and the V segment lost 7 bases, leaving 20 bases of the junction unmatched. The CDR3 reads CASAVVTGRVIHTEAFF. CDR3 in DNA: TGTGCCTCCGCGGTTGTGACAGGGCGTGTTATCCACACTGAAGCTTTCTTT.

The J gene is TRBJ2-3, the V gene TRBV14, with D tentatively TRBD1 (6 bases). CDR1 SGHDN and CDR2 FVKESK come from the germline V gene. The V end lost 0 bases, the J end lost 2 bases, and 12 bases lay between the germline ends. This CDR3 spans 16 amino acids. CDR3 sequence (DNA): TGTGCCAGCAGCCAAGATTCAGGGGCAATCACAGATACGCAGTATTTT. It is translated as CASSQDSGAITDTQYF.

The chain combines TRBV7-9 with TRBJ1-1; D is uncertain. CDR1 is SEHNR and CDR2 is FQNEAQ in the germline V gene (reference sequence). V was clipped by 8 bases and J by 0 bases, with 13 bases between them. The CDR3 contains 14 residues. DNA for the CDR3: TGTGCCAGCGAACTCCTATTGATGAACACTGAAGCTTTCTTT. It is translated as CASELLLMNTEAFF. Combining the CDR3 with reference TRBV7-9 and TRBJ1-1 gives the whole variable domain DTGVSQNPRHKITKRGQNVTFRCDPISEHNRLYWYRQTLGQGPEFLTYFQNEAQLEKSRLLSDRFSAERPKGSFSTLEIQRTEQGDSAMYLCASELLLMNTEAFFGQGTRLTVV.

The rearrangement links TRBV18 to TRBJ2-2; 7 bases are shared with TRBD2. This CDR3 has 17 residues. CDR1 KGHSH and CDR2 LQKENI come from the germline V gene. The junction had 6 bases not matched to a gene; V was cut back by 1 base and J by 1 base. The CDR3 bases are TGTGCCAGCTCACCACAAGCTAGCGGCTTGAACACCGGGGAGCTGTTTTTT. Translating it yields CASSPQASGLNTGELFF.

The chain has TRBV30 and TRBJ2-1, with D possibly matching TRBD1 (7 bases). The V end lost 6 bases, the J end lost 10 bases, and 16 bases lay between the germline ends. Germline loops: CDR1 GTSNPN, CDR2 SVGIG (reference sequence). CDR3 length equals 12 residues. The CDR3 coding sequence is TGTGCCTGTACCAGGGGGGCCAGGGAGCAGTTCTTC. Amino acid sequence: CACTRGAREQFF. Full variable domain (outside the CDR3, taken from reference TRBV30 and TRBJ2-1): SQTIHQWPATLVQPVGSPLSLECTVEGTSNPNLYWYRQAAGRGLQLLFYSVGIGQISSEVPQNLSASRPQDRQFILSSKKLLLSDSGFYLCACTRGAREQFFGPGTRLTVL.

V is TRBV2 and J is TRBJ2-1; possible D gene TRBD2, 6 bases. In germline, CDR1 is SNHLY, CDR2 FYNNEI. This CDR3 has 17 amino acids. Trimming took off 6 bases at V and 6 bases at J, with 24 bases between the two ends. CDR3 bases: TGTGCCAGCAGCCTCCTCCTCGGGGGTGGACTACCCAATGAGCAGTTCTTC. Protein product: CASSLLLGGGLPNEQFF.

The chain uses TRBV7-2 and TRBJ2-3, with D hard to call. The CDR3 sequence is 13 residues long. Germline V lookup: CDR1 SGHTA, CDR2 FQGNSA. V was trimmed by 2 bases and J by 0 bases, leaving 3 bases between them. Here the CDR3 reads CASSLLSTDTQYF. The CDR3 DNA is TGTGCCAGCAGCTTACTGAGCACAGATACGCAGTATTTT.

This CDR3 is CASSEAEDRFFKKNIQYF. CDR3 coding DNA: TGTGCCAGCAGTGAAGCCGAGGACAGGTTTTTTAAAAAAAACATTCAGTACTTC. The rearrangement links TRBV2 to TRBJ2-4; TRBD1 agrees at 7 bases. The V gene's germline CDR1 is SNHLY and CDR2 FYNNEI. V trimming: 0 bases; J trimming: 4 bases; junction bases outside the gene matches: 12. This CDR3 has 18 residues.

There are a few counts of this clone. The CDR3 DNA reads as TGTGCCTGGAGTGTACGTTTGGACAGTGATTATGGCTACACCTTC. Amino acid sequence: CAWSVRLDSDYGYTF. The genes are TRBV30 and TRBJ1-2; possible D gene TRBD1, 6 bases. V was shortened by 0 bases and J by 5 bases, with 16 bases between the two germline ends. The CDR3 runs to 15 residues. Germline CDR1 and CDR2: GTSNPN and SVGIG (reference sequence).

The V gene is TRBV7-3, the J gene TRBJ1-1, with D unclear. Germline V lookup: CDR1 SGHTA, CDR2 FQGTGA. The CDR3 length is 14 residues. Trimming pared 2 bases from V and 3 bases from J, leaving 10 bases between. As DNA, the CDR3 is TGTGCCAGCAGCTTATTGGGCAGGTACACTGAAGCTTTCTTT. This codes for CASSLLGRYTEAFF.

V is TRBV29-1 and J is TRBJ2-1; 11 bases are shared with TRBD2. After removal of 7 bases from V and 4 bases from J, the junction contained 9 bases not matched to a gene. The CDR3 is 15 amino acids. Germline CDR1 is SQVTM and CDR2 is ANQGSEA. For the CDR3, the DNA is TGCAGCGGGAAAGAGACTAGCGGGGATTACAATGAGCAGTTCTTC. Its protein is CSGKETSGDYNEQFF.

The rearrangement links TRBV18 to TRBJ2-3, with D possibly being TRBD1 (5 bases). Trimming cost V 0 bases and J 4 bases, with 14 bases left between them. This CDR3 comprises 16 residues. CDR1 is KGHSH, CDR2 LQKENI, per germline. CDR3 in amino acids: CASSPPLTGSSDTQYF. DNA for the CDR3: TGTGCCAGCTCACCACCTTTAACAGGTAGCTCAGATACGCAGTATTTT.

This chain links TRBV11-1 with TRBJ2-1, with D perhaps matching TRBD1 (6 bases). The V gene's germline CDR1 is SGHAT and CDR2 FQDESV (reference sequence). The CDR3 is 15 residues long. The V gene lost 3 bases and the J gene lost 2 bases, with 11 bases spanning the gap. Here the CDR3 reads CASSFTPGAYNEQFF. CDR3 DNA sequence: TGTGCCAGCAGCTTCACGCCAGGGGCCTACAATGAGCAGTTCTTC.

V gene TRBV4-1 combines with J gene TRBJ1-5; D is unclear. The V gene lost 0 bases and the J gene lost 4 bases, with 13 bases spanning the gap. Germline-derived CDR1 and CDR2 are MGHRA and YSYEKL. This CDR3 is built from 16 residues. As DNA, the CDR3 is TGCGCCAGCAGCCAAGAACCCGCTGGAGTTAATCAGCCCCAGCATTTT. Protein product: CASSQEPAGVNQPQHF.

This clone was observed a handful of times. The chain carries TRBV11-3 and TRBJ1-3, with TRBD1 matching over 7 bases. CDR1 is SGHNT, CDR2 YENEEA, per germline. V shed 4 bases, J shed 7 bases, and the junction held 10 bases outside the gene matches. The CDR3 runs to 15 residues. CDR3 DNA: TGTGCCAGCAGCTCCTGGGACAGTCTTGATAACACCATATATTTT. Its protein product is CASSSWDSLDNTIYF.

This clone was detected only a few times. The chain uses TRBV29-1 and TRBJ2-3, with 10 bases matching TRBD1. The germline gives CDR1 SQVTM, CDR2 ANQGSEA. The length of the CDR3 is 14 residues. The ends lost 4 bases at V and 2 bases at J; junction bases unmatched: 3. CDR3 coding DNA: TGCAGCGTTGGGGGACAGGGGAACACAGATACGCAGTATTTT. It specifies CSVGGQGNTDTQYF.